The clone carrying this T cell receptor (beta chain) came up a few times. The antigen remains unidentified. This entry comes from a study of T cell responses to AZD1222 COVID-19 vaccine. General study findings and limits: Among AZD1222 vaccinees, only six or seven were seropositive at baseline. CD4 TCRs linked to vaccination spanned spike, dominating at 160-218 and 743-854.

The CDR3 spans 12 residues. Germline V CDR1 and CDR2: GTSNPN, SVGIG (reference sequence). J lost 9 bases, V lost 4 bases, and 3 bases had no gene match. Assay used: immunoSEQ multiplex PCR; TCRdb lists only in-frame clones, some missing. The sample has some 170,000 clones, 90% to 95% seen once. The origin of this receptor is an adult who received the AZD1222 COVID-19 vaccine. Source: peripheral blood, taken 28 days after the second AZD1222 dose. V usage is TRBV30 and J usage is TRBJ2-1; 10 bases match TRBD2. CDR3 loop: CAWTGTSVEQFF. The DNA for the CDR3 is TGTGCCTGGACCGGGACTAGCGTTGAGCAGTTCTTC.